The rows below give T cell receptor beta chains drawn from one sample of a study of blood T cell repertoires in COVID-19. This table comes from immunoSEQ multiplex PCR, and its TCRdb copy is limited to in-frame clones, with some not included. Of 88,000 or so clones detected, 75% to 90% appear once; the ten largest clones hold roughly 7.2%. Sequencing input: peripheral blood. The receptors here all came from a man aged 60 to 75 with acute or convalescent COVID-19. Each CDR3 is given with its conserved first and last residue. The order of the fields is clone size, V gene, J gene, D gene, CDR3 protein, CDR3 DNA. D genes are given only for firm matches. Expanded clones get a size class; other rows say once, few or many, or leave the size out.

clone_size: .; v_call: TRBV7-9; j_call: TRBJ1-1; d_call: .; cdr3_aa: CASSSAPGHREAFF; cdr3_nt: TGTGCCAGCAGCTCGGCACCGGGACACCGAGAGGCTTTCTTT
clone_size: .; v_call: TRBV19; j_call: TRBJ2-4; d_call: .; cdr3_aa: CASSSPQSYPKNIQYF; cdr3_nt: TGTGCCAGTAGTTCGCCCCAATCCTATCCCAAAAACATTCAGTACTTC
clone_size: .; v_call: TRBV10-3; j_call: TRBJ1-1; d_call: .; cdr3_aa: CAISQGGVWTEAFF; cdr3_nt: TGTGCCATCAGTCAGGGTGGGGTATGGACTGAAGCTTTCTTT
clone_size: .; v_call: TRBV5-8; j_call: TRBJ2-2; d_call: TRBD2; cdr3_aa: CASSSGLAGGAGELFF; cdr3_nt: TGTGCCAGCAGCTCCGGACTAGCGGGAGGGGCCGGGGAGCTGTTTTTT
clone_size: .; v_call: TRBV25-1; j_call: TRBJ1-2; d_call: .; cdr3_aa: CASSEAVMAHGYTF; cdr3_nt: TGTGCCAGCAGTGAGGCAGTAATGGCCCATGGCTACACCTTC
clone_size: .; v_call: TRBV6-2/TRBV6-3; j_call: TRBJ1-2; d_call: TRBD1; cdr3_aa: CASSYERQGAYGYTF; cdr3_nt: TGTGCCAGCAGTTACGAACGACAGGGGGCCTATGGCTACACCTTC
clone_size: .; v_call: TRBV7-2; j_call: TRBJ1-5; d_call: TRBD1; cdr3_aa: CASSFGQGANQPQHF; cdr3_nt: TGTGCCAGCAGCTTTGGGCAGGGGGCCAATCAGCCCCAGCATTTT
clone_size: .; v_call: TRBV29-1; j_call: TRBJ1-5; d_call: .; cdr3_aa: CSAMESNQPQHF; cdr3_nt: TGCAGCGCCATGGAGAGCAATCAGCCCCAGCATTTT
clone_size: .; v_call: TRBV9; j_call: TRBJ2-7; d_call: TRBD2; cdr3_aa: CASSPQGTSGYEQYF; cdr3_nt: TGTGCCAGCAGCCCCCAAGGGACTAGCGGATACGAGCAGTACTTC
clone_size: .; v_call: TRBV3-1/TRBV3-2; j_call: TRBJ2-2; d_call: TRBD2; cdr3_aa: CASSPRGLAGGLTGELFF; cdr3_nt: TGTGCCAGCAGCCCGCGAGGACTAGCGGGAGGACTCACCGGGGAGCTGTTTTTT
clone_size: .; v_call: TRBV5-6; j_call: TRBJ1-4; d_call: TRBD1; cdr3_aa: CASSFQGTGNEKLFF; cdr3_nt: TGTGCCAGCAGCTTTCAGGGGACAGGGAATGAAAAACTGTTTTTT
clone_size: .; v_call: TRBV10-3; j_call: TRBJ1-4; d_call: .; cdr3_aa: CAIRDSTNEKLFF; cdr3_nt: TGTGCCATCAGGGACAGCACTAATGAAAAACTGTTTTTT
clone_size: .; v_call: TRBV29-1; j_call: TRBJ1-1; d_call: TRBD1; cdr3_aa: CSVEWTGMNTEAFF; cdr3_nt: TGCAGCGTTGAGTGGACAGGGATGAACACTGAAGCTTTCTTT
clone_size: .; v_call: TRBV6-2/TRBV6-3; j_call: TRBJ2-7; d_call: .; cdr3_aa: CASSYSLVNYEQYF; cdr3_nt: TGTGCCAGCAGTTACTCTCTAGTCAACTACGAGCAGTACTTC
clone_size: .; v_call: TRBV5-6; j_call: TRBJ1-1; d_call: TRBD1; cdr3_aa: CAGFTQGMNTEAFF; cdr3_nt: TGTGCCGGATTCACACAGGGGATGAACACTGAAGCTTTCTTT
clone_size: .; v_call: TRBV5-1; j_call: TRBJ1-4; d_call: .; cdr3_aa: CASREGRRDEKLFF; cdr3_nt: TGCGCCAGCAGGGAGGGGCGGCGGGATGAAAAACTGTTTTTT
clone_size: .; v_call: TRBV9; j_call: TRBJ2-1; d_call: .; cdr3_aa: CASSVESRNYNEQFF; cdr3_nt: TGTGCCAGCAGCGTAGAAAGTAGAAACTACAATGAGCAGTTCTTC
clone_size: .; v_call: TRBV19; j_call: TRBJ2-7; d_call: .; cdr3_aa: CASSLSYEQYF; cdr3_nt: TGTGCCAGTAGTCTTTCCTACGAGCAGTACTTC
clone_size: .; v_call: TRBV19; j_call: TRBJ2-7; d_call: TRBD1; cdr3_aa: CASSMTGAKFF; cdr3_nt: TGTGCCAGTAGTATGACAGGGGCTAAGTTCTTC
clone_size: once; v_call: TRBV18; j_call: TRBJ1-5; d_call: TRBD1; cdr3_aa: CASSLGTGGLGQPQHF; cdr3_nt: TGTGCCAGCTCACTGGGCACAGGGGGCCTTGGTCAGCCCCAGCATTTT
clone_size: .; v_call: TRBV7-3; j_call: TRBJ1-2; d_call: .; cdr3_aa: CASSLGGSPGGYTF; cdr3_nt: TGTGCCAGCAGCTTAGGAGGCTCCCCGGGAGGCTACACCTTC
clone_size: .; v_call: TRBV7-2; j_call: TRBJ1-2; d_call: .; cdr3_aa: CASSLLTGHYGYTF; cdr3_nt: TGTGCCAGCAGCCTCCTAACAGGGCACTATGGCTACACCTTC
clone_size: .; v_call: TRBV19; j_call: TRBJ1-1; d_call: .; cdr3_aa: CASSIGSVLNTEAFF; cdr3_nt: TGTGCCAGTAGTATAGGGTCAGTATTGAACACTGAAGCTTTCTTT
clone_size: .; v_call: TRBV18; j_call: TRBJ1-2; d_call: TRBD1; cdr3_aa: CASSPGRGRGGYTF; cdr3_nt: TGTGCCAGCTCACCGGGAAGGGGGCGCGGAGGCTACACCTTC
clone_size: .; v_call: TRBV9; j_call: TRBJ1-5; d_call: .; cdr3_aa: CASSVDGFSNQPQHF; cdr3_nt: TGTGCCAGCAGCGTAGACGGGTTTAGCAATCAGCCCCAGCATTTT
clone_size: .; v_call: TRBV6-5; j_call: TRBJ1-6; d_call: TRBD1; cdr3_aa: CASKFDRAYNSPLHF; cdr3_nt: TGTGCCAGCAAATTTGACAGGGCGTATAATTCACCCCTCCACTTT